The 7 T cell receptor beta chains below all came from one sample that was sequenced in a study of blood T cell repertoires in COVID-19. Sequenced by immunoSEQ multiplex PCR; TCRdb stores in-frame clones only, minus some. The table shows tens of thousands of clones, with around 82% occurring only once. Specimen: peripheral blood. These TCRs come from a man between 40 and 49 years old with acute or convalescent COVID-19.

The rearrangement uses TRBV20-1 and TRBJ2-3; 8 bases agree with TRBD2. This CDR3 contains 15 residues. The trim removed 3 bases at V and 3 bases at J, leaving 8 bases unmatched. Germline CDR1 reads DFQATT; CDR2 reads SNEGSKA (reference sequence). Written as DNA, the CDR3 is TGCAGTGCTAGTCCAGCGGGGGCCCTAACAGATACGCAGTATTTT. Residues: CSASPAGALTDTQYF.

The J gene is TRBJ2-7, the V gene TRBV29-1, with 8 bases identical to TRBD1. The CDR3 loop spans 16 amino acids. Germline V gene lookup returns CDR1 SQVTM and CDR2 ANQGSEA. V shed 1 base, J shed 6 bases, and the junction held 14 bases outside the gene matches. The chain's CDR3 is CSVEVLGSAGGGEQYF. CDR3 DNA sequence: TGCAGCGTTGAAGTGCTGGGATCGGCAGGGGGCGGCGAGCAGTACTTC.

The chain has TRBV27 and TRBJ2-1, with 8 bases that match TRBD1. This CDR3 is 16 amino acids long. V was pared by 7 bases and J by 2 bases, with 10 bases of the junction left unmatched. Germline V gene data show CDR1 as MNHEY and CDR2 as SMNVEV (reference sequence). This chain's CDR3 is CASTPWQGQAYNEQFF. The CDR3 nucleotides are TGTGCCAGCACCCCTTGGCAGGGACAGGCCTACAATGAGCAGTTCTTC.

CDR3 nucleotide sequence: TGTGCCACTACCCCCGGGACATACACTGAAGCTTTCTTT. Protein product: CATTPGTYTEAFF. The V and J genes are TRBV19 and TRBJ1-1; a weak D match, TRBD1 (6 bases). Germline assignment: CDR1 LNHDA and CDR2 SQIVND (reference sequence). V was pared by 10 bases and J by 3 bases, with 15 bases between. This CDR3 has 13 residues. Looking up the rest from reference TRBV19 and TRBJ1-1 gives the full variable domain: DGGITQSPKYLFRKEGQNVTLSCEQNLNHDAMYWYRQDPGQGLRLIYYSQIVNDFQKGDIAEGYSVSREKKESFPLTVTSAQKNPTAFYLCATTPGTYTEAFFGQGTRLTVV.

This clone has more than one count but fewer than ten. V is TRBV12-5 and J is TRBJ2-7; 14 bases are a match to TRBD2. The CDR3 spans 17 residues. CDR1 and CDR2 (germline): LGHNT, FRNRAP. The J segment lost 5 bases and the V segment lost 1 base, leaving 7 bases of the junction unmatched. CDR3 DNA: TGTGCTAGTGGTTTGGCCGAGACTAGCGGGGGGGCCCACGAGCAGTACTTC. It translates to CASGLAETSGGAHEQYF.

The CDR3 is CSASSGTDVMGNIQYF. CDR3 DNA sequence: TGCAGTGCTAGTAGTGGGACAGATGTTATGGGAAACATTCAGTACTTC. The chain couples TRBV20-1 to TRBJ2-4; 7 nucleotides agree with TRBD1. In germline, CDR1 is DFQATT, CDR2 SNEGSKA (reference sequence). The length of the CDR3 is 16 residues. After removal of 3 bases from V and 6 bases from J, the junction contained 14 bases not matched to a gene.

The chain links TRBV28 to TRBJ1-1; a weak D match, TRBD1 (6 bases). The CDR3 is 13 amino acids. V was shortened by 4 bases and J by 4 bases, with 10 bases between the two germline ends. Germline CDR1 reads MDHEN; CDR2 reads SYDVKM. CDR3 protein: CASSSRGFTEAFF. CDR3 DNA sequence: TGTGCCAGCAGTTCCAGGGGCTTCACTGAAGCTTTCTTT. Using reference TRBV28 and TRBJ1-1 for the parts outside the CDR3, the full variable domain is DVKVTQSSRYLVKRTGEKVFLECVQDMDHENMFWYRQDPGLGLRLIYFSYDVKMKEKGDIPEGYSVSREKKERFSLILESASTNQTSMYLCASSSRGFTEAFFGQGTRLTVV.